A single T cell receptor beta chain is shown here with its context. This record belongs to a study of blood T cell repertoires in COVID-19. About the research overall: Samples came from the United States, Italy and Spain, spanning acute and convalescent COVID-19. Sources were T cells, B-cell-depleted T cells, or PBMCs; the material itself was cDNA or gDNA.

Original data processing: Counts of nucleated cells, estimated from reference gene primer amplification, were obtained. Assay: immunoSEQ multiplex PCR; the TCRdb copy retains only in-frame clones and omits some. For V, J and clone size, that table is used; D and trimming come from the DNA. Here the sample spans under 100,000 clones, 80% to 90% being singletons. The CDR3 is made up of 15 amino acids. The V end lost 5 bases, the J end lost 4 bases, and 14 bases lay between the germline ends. CDR1 and CDR2 (germline): MNHNY, SVGAGI (reference sequence). The sequenced sample was peripheral blood. The receptor was isolated from a human donor in a cohort sampled during active COVID-19. The J gene is TRBJ1-4, the V gene TRBV6-6; D might be TRBD1 (6 bases). The CDR3 coding sequence is TGTGCCAGCAGTGACACCGGGACAAATAATGAAAAACTGTTTTTT. Translation gives CASSDTGTNNEKLFF.